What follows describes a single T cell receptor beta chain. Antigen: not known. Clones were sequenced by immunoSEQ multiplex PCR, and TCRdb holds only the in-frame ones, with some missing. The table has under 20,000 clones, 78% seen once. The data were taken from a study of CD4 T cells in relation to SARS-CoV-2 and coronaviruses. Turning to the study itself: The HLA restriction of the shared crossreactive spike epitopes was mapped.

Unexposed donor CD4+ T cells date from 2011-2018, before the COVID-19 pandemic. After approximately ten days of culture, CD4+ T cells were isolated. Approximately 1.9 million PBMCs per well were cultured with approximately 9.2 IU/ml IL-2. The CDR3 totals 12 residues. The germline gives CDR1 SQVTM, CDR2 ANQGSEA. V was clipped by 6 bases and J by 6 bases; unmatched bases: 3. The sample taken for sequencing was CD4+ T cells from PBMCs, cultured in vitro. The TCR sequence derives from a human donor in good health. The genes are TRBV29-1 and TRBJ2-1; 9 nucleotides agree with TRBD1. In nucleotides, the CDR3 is TGCAGCGTGGACAGGGGTGGCAATGAGCAGTTCTTC. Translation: CSVDRGGNEQFF.